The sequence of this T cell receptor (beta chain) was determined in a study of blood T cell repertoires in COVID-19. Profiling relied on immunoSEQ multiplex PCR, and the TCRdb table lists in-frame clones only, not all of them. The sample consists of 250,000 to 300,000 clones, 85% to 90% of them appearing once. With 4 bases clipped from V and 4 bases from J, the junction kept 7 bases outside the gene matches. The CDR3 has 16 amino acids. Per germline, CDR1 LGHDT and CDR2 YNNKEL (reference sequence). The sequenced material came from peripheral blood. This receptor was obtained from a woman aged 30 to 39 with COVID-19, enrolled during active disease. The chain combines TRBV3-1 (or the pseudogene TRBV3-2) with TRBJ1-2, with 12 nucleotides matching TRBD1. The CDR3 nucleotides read TGTGCCAGCAGCCGCGGGACAGGGGGCCTTGGCTATGGCTACACCTTC. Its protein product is CASSRGTGGLGYGYTF.